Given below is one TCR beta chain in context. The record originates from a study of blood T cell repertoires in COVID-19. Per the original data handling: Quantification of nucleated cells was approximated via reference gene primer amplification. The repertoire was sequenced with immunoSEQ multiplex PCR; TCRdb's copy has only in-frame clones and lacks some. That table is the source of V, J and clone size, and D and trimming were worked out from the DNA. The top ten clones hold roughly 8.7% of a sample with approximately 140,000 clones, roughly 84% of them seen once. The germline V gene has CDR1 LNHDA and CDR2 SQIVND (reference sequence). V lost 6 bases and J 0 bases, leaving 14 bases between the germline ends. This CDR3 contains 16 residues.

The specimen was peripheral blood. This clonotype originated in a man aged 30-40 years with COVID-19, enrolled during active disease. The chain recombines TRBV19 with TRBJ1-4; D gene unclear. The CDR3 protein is CASRGSGAATNEKLFF. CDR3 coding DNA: TGTGCCAGTAGGGGCTCGGGAGCAGCAACTAATGAAAAACTGTTTTTT.